These T cell receptor beta chains were read from a single sample in a study of blood T cell repertoires in COVID-19. Clones were read by immunoSEQ multiplex PCR, and TCRdb kept only the in-frame ones, dropping some. The repertoire holds about 110,000 clones, with nearly 80% as singletons. Material: peripheral blood. These receptors were obtained from a woman aged 80 or over with active or convalescent COVID-19. Each CDR3 is given with its conserved first and last residue. D genes are given only for firm matches. Part of the rows lack a size; the others show once, few, many or a class for expanded clones.

v_gene: TRBV29-1; j_gene: TRBJ1-2; abundance: NA; d_gene: TRBD1; CDR3aa: CSAAKETGSYGYTF; CDR3nt: TGCAGCGCCGCGAAAGAGACAGGGTCCTATGGCTACACCTTC
v_gene: TRBV2; j_gene: TRBJ2-1; abundance: NA; d_gene: TRBD2; CDR3aa: CASRARLAGEAYNEQFF; CDR3nt: TGTGCCAGCAGGGCAAGACTAGCGGGAGAAGCCTACAATGAGCAGTTCTTC
v_gene: TRBV5-4; j_gene: TRBJ2-3; abundance: NA; d_gene: NA; CDR3aa: CASSLEVATDTQYF; CDR3nt: TGTGCCAGCAGCTTGGAGGTAGCAACTGATACGCAGTATTTT
v_gene: TRBV21-1; j_gene: TRBJ2-7; abundance: NA; d_gene: NA; CDR3aa: CASSDGQGTFYEQYF; CDR3nt: TGTGCCAGCAGCGATGGACAGGGGACGTTCTACGAGCAGTACTTC
v_gene: TRBV18; j_gene: TRBJ2-1; abundance: NA; d_gene: TRBD1; CDR3aa: CASSPTGFHEQFF; CDR3nt: TGTGCCAGCTCACCGACAGGGTTTCATGAGCAGTTCTTC
v_gene: TRBV5-1; j_gene: TRBJ2-1; abundance: NA; d_gene: NA; CDR3aa: CASSLALGDTSSYNEQFF; CDR3nt: TGCGCCAGCAGCTTGGCCCTCGGTGACACAAGCTCCTACAATGAGCAGTTCTTC
v_gene: TRBV4-1; j_gene: TRBJ2-5; abundance: NA; d_gene: TRBD2; CDR3aa: CASSQVGLAGGETQYF; CDR3nt: TGCGCCAGCAGCCAAGTGGGACTAGCGGGAGGAGAGACCCAGTACTTC
v_gene: TRBV7-9; j_gene: TRBJ1-1; abundance: once; d_gene: TRBD1; CDR3aa: CASSFRQGGNTEAFF; CDR3nt: TGTGCCAGCAGCTTCAGACAGGGCGGAAACACTGAAGCTTTCTTT
v_gene: TRBV2; j_gene: TRBJ2-7; abundance: NA; d_gene: TRBD2; CDR3aa: CASRKPGLAGEEQYF; CDR3nt: TGTGCCAGCAGAAAACCGGGACTAGCGGGAGAAGAGCAGTACTTC
v_gene: TRBV18; j_gene: TRBJ2-5; abundance: NA; d_gene: NA; CDR3aa: CASSPGSGETQYF; CDR3nt: TGTGCCAGCTCACCGGGGTCGGGGGAGACCCAGTACTTC
v_gene: TRBV10-1; j_gene: TRBJ2-1; abundance: NA; d_gene: NA; CDR3aa: CASSASVRTDPRCNEQFF; CDR3nt: TGCGCCAGCAGTGCCAGTGTGAGGACAGACCCGCGTTGCAATGAGCAGTTCTTC
v_gene: TRBV18; j_gene: TRBJ1-2; abundance: NA; d_gene: NA; CDR3aa: CASSPTTGFYGYTF; CDR3nt: TGTGCCAGCTCACCAACTACAGGGTTCTATGGCTACACCTTC
v_gene: TRBV19; j_gene: TRBJ1-2; abundance: NA; d_gene: NA; CDR3aa: CASSQAQGNYGYTF; CDR3nt: TGTGCCAGTAGCCAAGCCCAGGGGAACTATGGCTACACCTTC
v_gene: TRBV19; j_gene: TRBJ1-2; abundance: NA; d_gene: NA; CDR3aa: CASSKEGEGGYTF; CDR3nt: TGTGCCAGTAGTAAAGAAGGGGAGGGTGGCTACACCTTC
v_gene: TRBV9; j_gene: TRBJ2-3; abundance: few; d_gene: TRBD2; CDR3aa: CASSARPGSGGTDTQYF; CDR3nt: TGTGCCAGCAGCGCCAGACCTGGTAGCGGGGGCACAGATACGCAGTATTTT
v_gene: TRBV7-2; j_gene: TRBJ2-3; abundance: NA; d_gene: NA; CDR3aa: CASSSEGPGTQYF; CDR3nt: TGTGCCAGCAGCTCGGAGGGTCCGGGTACGCAGTATTTT
v_gene: TRBV7-9; j_gene: TRBJ2-3; abundance: NA; d_gene: TRBD2; CDR3aa: CASRLSGSGEDTQYF; CDR3nt: TGTGCCAGCAGGTTGAGCGGGAGTGGGGAAGATACGCAGTATTTT
v_gene: TRBV19; j_gene: TRBJ2-5; abundance: once; d_gene: NA; CDR3aa: CASSIVRLGLVTQYF; CDR3nt: TGTGCCAGTAGTATAGTGAGACTAGGGCTCGTGACCCAGTACTTC
v_gene: TRBV11-2; j_gene: TRBJ2-1; abundance: once; d_gene: NA; CDR3aa: CASSPKRVNYNEQFF; CDR3nt: TGTGCCAGCAGCCCTAAGAGGGTCAACTACAATGAGCAGTTCTTC
v_gene: TRBV19; j_gene: TRBJ2-5; abundance: NA; d_gene: NA; CDR3aa: CASSISGAETQYF; CDR3nt: TGTGCCAGTAGTATATCAGGTGCTGAGACCCAGTACTTC
v_gene: TRBV2; j_gene: TRBJ1-5; abundance: NA; d_gene: TRBD1; CDR3aa: CASSEQGARNQPQHF; CDR3nt: TGTGCCAGCAGTGAACAGGGGGCGAGAAATCAGCCCCAGCATTTT
v_gene: TRBV7-8; j_gene: TRBJ1-1; abundance: NA; d_gene: TRBD1; CDR3aa: CASSLDRGTEAFF; CDR3nt: TGTGCCAGCAGCTTGGACAGGGGCACTGAAGCTTTCTTT
v_gene: TRBV19; j_gene: TRBJ2-1; abundance: NA; d_gene: TRBD2; CDR3aa: CASSIGGRNNNEQFF; CDR3nt: TGTGCCAGTAGTATAGGCGGGAGAAATAACAATGAGCAGTTCTTC
v_gene: TRBV5-1; j_gene: TRBJ2-2; abundance: NA; d_gene: NA; CDR3aa: CASSQTANTGELFF; CDR3nt: TGCGCCAGCAGCCAAACAGCGAACACCGGGGAGCTGTTTTTT
v_gene: TRBV11-1; j_gene: TRBJ2-7; abundance: few; d_gene: TRBD2; CDR3aa: CASSSRTSGMREQYF; CDR3nt: TGTGCCAGCAGCTCCCGGACTAGCGGGATGCGCGAGCAGTACTTC
v_gene: TRBV9; j_gene: TRBJ2-1; abundance: NA; d_gene: TRBD2; CDR3aa: CASSVSGSSYNEQFF; CDR3nt: TGTGCCAGCAGCGTAAGCGGGAGCTCCTACAATGAGCAGTTCTTC
v_gene: TRBV24-1; j_gene: TRBJ2-1; abundance: NA; d_gene: TRBD2; CDR3aa: CATSDDLPGLADNEQFF; CDR3nt: TGTGCCACCAGTGATGACCTTCCGGGACTAGCGGACAATGAGCAGTTCTTC
v_gene: TRBV2; j_gene: TRBJ1-5; abundance: NA; d_gene: TRBD1; CDR3aa: CATAPGQGYQPQHF; CDR3nt: TGTGCCACAGCTCCGGGACAGGGCTATCAGCCCCAGCATTTT
v_gene: TRBV5-4; j_gene: TRBJ2-3; abundance: NA; d_gene: NA; CDR3aa: CASRVLSGEGDTQYF; CDR3nt: TGTGCCAGCAGGGTACTATCGGGAGAGGGAGATACGCAGTATTTT
v_gene: TRBV4-2; j_gene: TRBJ2-3; abundance: NA; d_gene: NA; CDR3aa: CASSQDRRGDTQYF; CDR3nt: TGTGCCAGCAGCCAAGATCGACGGGGGGATACGCAGTATTTT
v_gene: TRBV7-2; j_gene: TRBJ2-5; abundance: NA; d_gene: NA; CDR3aa: CASTTQAGGGETQYF; CDR3nt: TGTGCCAGCACAACTCAAGCGGGTGGCGGGGAGACCCAGTACTTC
v_gene: TRBV2; j_gene: TRBJ2-7; abundance: NA; d_gene: TRBD2; CDR3aa: CASSPGTSGGPYEQYF; CDR3nt: TGTGCCAGCAGTCCCGGGACTAGCGGGGGACCCTACGAGCAGTACTTC
v_gene: TRBV5-1; j_gene: TRBJ1-1; abundance: NA; d_gene: NA; CDR3aa: CASSLVPGKNTEAFF; CDR3nt: TGCGCCAGCAGCTTGGTGCCAGGGAAGAACACTGAAGCTTTCTTT
v_gene: TRBV19; j_gene: TRBJ1-2; abundance: NA; d_gene: TRBD1; CDR3aa: CASSVTGGRYGYTF; CDR3nt: TGTGCCAGTAGTGTCACAGGGGGCAGGTATGGCTACACCTTC
v_gene: TRBV7-8; j_gene: TRBJ2-4; abundance: NA; d_gene: TRBD1; CDR3aa: CASSNDNRGAKNIQYF; CDR3nt: TGTGCCAGCAGCAACGACAACAGGGGAGCCAAAAACATTCAGTACTTC
v_gene: TRBV7-6; j_gene: TRBJ2-1; abundance: NA; d_gene: TRBD2; CDR3aa: CASSPVGTSGYNEQFF; CDR3nt: TGTGCCAGCAGCCCCGTGGGGACTAGCGGTTACAATGAGCAGTTCTTC
v_gene: TRBV29-1; j_gene: TRBJ2-1; abundance: NA; d_gene: NA; CDR3aa: CSVVYVDRAIINEQFF; CDR3nt: TGCAGCGTTGTATACGTCGACAGAGCAATCATCAATGAGCAGTTCTTC
v_gene: TRBV9; j_gene: TRBJ2-5; abundance: NA; d_gene: TRBD2; CDR3aa: CASSVGGSVETQYF; CDR3nt: TGTGCCAGCAGCGTAGGCGGGAGCGTGGAGACCCAGTACTTC
v_gene: TRBV5-1; j_gene: TRBJ1-5; abundance: NA; d_gene: NA; CDR3aa: CASSLDASAANQPQHF; CDR3nt: TGCGCCAGCAGCTTGGATGCTTCGGCGGCCAATCAGCCCCAGCATTTT
v_gene: TRBV18; j_gene: TRBJ2-2; abundance: NA; d_gene: NA; CDR3aa: CASSPRQGGTGELFF; CDR3nt: TGTGCCAGCTCACCCCGCCAGGGCGGCACCGGGGAGCTGTTTTTT
v_gene: TRBV5-1; j_gene: TRBJ2-3; abundance: NA; d_gene: TRBD2; CDR3aa: CASSVTSVTLDTQYF; CDR3nt: TGCGCCAGCAGCGTGACTAGCGTCACCCTCGATACGCAGTATTTT
v_gene: TRBV10-1; j_gene: TRBJ2-3; abundance: few; d_gene: TRBD2; CDR3aa: CASSDPGLAGTDTQYF; CDR3nt: TGCGCCAGCAGTGACCCGGGACTAGCGGGAACAGATACGCAGTATTTT
v_gene: TRBV28; j_gene: TRBJ2-1; abundance: NA; d_gene: NA; CDR3aa: CASIPQRLANNEQFF; CDR3nt: TGTGCCAGCATCCCACAGCGGCTAGCGAACAATGAGCAGTTCTTC
v_gene: TRBV18; j_gene: TRBJ2-1; abundance: once; d_gene: NA; CDR3aa: CASSPVGPTGYNEQFF; CDR3nt: TGTGCCAGCTCACCAGTGGGTCCCACCGGGTACAATGAGCAGTTCTTC
v_gene: TRBV5-1; j_gene: TRBJ2-2; abundance: NA; d_gene: NA; CDR3aa: CASSLAVGNTGELFF; CDR3nt: TGCGCCAGCAGCTTGGCGGTCGGGAACACCGGGGAGCTGTTTTTT
v_gene: TRBV18; j_gene: TRBJ1-1; abundance: NA; d_gene: TRBD1; CDR3aa: CATLGQRNTEAFF; CDR3nt: TGTGCCACCTTGGGACAGCGGAACACTGAAGCTTTCTTT
v_gene: TRBV4-2; j_gene: TRBJ2-1; abundance: once; d_gene: NA; CDR3aa: CASSHGLGDSYNEQFF; CDR3nt: TGTGCCAGCAGCCACGGATTAGGGGACTCCTACAATGAGCAGTTCTTC
v_gene: TRBV7-8; j_gene: TRBJ1-6; abundance: few; d_gene: TRBD1; CDR3aa: CASSPGQGAFSPLHF; CDR3nt: TGTGCCAGCAGCCCTGGACAGGGGGCGTTTTCACCCCTCCACTTT
v_gene: TRBV28; j_gene: TRBJ1-5; abundance: many; d_gene: NA; CDR3aa: CASIPTPGSAYSNQPQHF; CDR3nt: TGTGCCAGCATCCCCACTCCCGGGTCAGCGTATAGCAATCAGCCCCAGCATTTT
v_gene: TRBV18; j_gene: TRBJ2-7; abundance: NA; d_gene: NA; CDR3aa: CASSPAGNEQYF; CDR3nt: TGTGCCAGCTCACCGGCGGGTAACGAGCAGTACTTC